This T cell receptor (beta chain) was recovered during a study of blood T cells in healthy people across ages (dated by TCRdb to about 2015). As for the study more broadly: In model experiments, roughly one uniquely barcoded TCR beta cDNA molecule per two T cells was captured by template switching. Age-related changes in TCR beta repertoire diversity were measured in the study by deep sequencing normalized with unique cDNA molecular identifiers. The donors were divided into four age groups: young (average approximately 17 years), middle-aged (approximately 39), aged (about 56) and long-lived (roughly 86). Using the same blood draw, the study looked at two additional independent replicas of 1 million unique cDNA reads for two donors, one aged 18 to 30 and the other aged 80 or older.

The 35 to 40 donors, aged roughly 6 to 95 years, were systemically healthy Caucasian individuals from Russia. Each donor gave about 9.8 milliliters of peripheral blood, drawn into EDTA-treated Vacutainer tubes. PBMCs were isolated by Ficoll-Paque density-gradient centrifugation, with at least 6 million obtained per sample. Total RNA, at least 6 micrograms per sample, was extracted from PBMCs with Trizol reagent. For every donor, an aliquot of PBMCs went through flow cytometry to measure the percentages of naive CD45RAhigh/CD27high T cells. Findings and caveats that apply to the study as a whole: Bulk unsorted PBMC profiling prevented conclusive comparison of naive and antigen-experienced compartments. Observed TCR beta diversity correlated strongly with the percentage of naive T cells measured by flow cytometry. Observed TCR beta diversity per million T cells fell roughly linearly with age, and a significant reduction was already apparent by age roughly 41. Compared with the aged group, more naive CD4+ T cells, fewer expanded clones and increased TCR diversity were shown by the long-lived group, suggesting age selection. Estimates of total diversity from one million sequenced T cells were regarded as lower bounds and underestimates. Donor CMV infection status was unknown, potentially confounding age-related changes in expanded clonotypes.

This clonotype was detected a few times. What antigen it recognizes has not been identified. No base quality values were provided; no much bigger clone lies one nucleotide off. Library creation used 5' RACE. Sequencing was performed on an Illumina HiSeq 2500. A second PCR of about 6 to 11 cycles was run with a J-beta primer mix and a sample-barcoded 5' primer. Each TCR beta cDNA molecule received a unique molecular identifier from a template-switch 5' adaptor carrying 12 random nucleotides. Each sample yielded at least 2.5 million CDR3-containing paired-end reads. First-strand cDNA synthesis was performed from all RNA using the Mint cDNA synthesis kit, with priming by a TRBC-specific oligonucleotide. Following uracil-DNA glycosylase treatment, all cDNA underwent a first 18-cycle PCR with the universal primers M1SS and BC2_uni_R. Processing in the source paper ran as follows. For normalization, 1 million high-quality reads, each with a distinct molecular identifier, were randomly selected from each sample. Instead of being binned into consensus sequences, reads that shared molecular identifiers were thrown out. MiTCR, run with a Q25 quality threshold and the strictest error-elimination algorithm, handled CDR3 identification, clonotype clustering and error correction. A nonparametric unseen species model with Euler transformation was used to estimate a lower bound on total TCR beta diversity. Using fastp at Q25 and MiXCR, TCRdb reprocessed the public reads and kept productive beta chains. Rows are combined by CDR3 protein, so each entry shows the most common genes and DNA. The V and J calls, along with clone size, are taken from TCRdb and not from the paper's own processing. The sample table shows about 780,000 distinct CDR3 sequences, and roughly 24% are seen once. The leading ten clones occupy 2.5% to 3.5% of the sample.

This same sample was also part of a study on T cells of mothers and their children. From the second report: The donors were nine systemically healthy Caucasian individuals, made up of three mothers and their six children. cDNA synthesis used all of the extracted RNA, with approximately 1.4 ug of RNA in each 15 ul reaction. In the second PCR, the M1S primer added sample barcodes and 2-4 random nucleotides. Each mother yielded over 8.5 million TCR beta CDR3 reads and each child 2.5 million to 3.5 million reads. Thymic selection similarly shapes TCR recombination output in related and unrelated pairs, with minor effect from inherited differences. Normalized repertoire overlap in related mother-child pairs was always slightly higher than in unrelated mother-child pairs, but the difference was never significant. With a sensitivity of 90 to 100 clones per million clonotypes, no persistent microchimeric T cell clones were detected. The study used deep NGS to compare TCR beta repertoires of mothers and children, seeking features distinguishing related mother-child pairs from unrelated individuals. On average, the children were about 10 +/- 4 years old, while the mothers were around 42 +/- 4 years old. After adapter ligation was performed with NEBNext reagents, the libraries were sequenced on an Illumina HiSeq 2000 with 100+100 nt paired-end reads. To prevent cross-contamination, the mother and child libraries were prepared one month apart and sequenced in separate runs. For each donor, somewhere between roughly 450,000 and 2,100,000 distinct TCR beta clonotypes were identified. Naive TCR beta clonotypes were estimated from low-frequency clonotypes matched to each donor's FACS-determined naive share, without sorting.

This receptor was taken from a boy between 10 and 17 years old in good health. The sequenced sample was blood.

The DNA sequence is TGTGCCAGCAGCTTAGATCAATGGGATGAGCAGTTCTTC. It is translated as CASSLDQWDEQFF. Recombination joined TRBV11-2 with TRBJ2-1; the D gene is not confidently resolved. CDR3 length: 13 amino acids, cysteine to phenylalanine. The DNA shown is the 39-base CDR3, in frame from base 1. The germline V gene supplies CDR1 SGHAT and CDR2 FQNNGV. The V end loses 0 bases and the J end loses 8 bases, and a stretch of 8 bases separates them.